The rows below give T cell receptor beta chains drawn from one sample of a study of OX40 agonist ivuxolimab in advanced cancers. Here immunoSEQ multiplex PCR was the method, and the copy in TCRdb shows in-frame clones only, minus some. The table includes around 30,000 clones, 74% detected once. The input for sequencing was CD4+ or CD8+ T cells sorted from blood, taken in a trial of the OX40 agonist ivuxolimab. Receptors were obtained from an adult with an advanced solid tumor such as melanoma, head and neck, liver or kidney cancer. Each CDR3 is given with its conserved first and last residue. A D gene is named only where the DNA matches it firmly. Only part of the rows carry a size: once, few, many, or a class if the clone is expanded.

abundance	v_gene	d_gene	j_gene	CDR3aa	CDR3nt
-	TRBV7-6	-	TRBJ2-5	CASSLERVATQYF	TGTGCCAGCAGCTTAGAACGGGTGGCGACCCAGTACTTC
-	TRBV7-2	-	TRBJ2-3	CASSSLGPDTQYF	TGTGCCAGCAGCTCCCTCGGGCCAGATACGCAGTATTTT
-	TRBV6-5	TRBD1	TRBJ1-6	CASSFGQAFNSPLHF	TGTGCCAGCAGTTTTGGACAGGCGTTTAATTCACCCCTCCACTTT
-	TRBV6-1	-	TRBJ2-7	CASILTYEQYF	TGTGCCAGCATACTTACGTACGAGCAGTACTTC
-	TRBV4-1	-	TRBJ1-5	CASSQVPGTSNQPQHF	TGCGCCAGCAGCCAAGTCCCGGGAACGAGCAATCAGCCCCAGCATTTT
-	TRBV2	TRBD2	TRBJ2-3	CASIFLEGTKDTDTQYF	TGTGCCAGCATTTTTCTAGAGGGGACTAAAGATACAGATACGCAGTATTTT
-	TRBV6-5	TRBD1	TRBJ1-2	CASSYSRTGGNYGYTF	TGTGCCAGCAGTTACTCTCGGACAGGGGGTAATTATGGCTACACCTTC
-	TRBV19	-	TRBJ2-4	CASSAHRGRSGGAKNIQYF	TGTGCCAGTAGTGCCCACAGGGGGCGAAGCGGGGGGGCCAAAAACATTCAGTACTTC
-	TRBV30	-	TRBJ1-3	CAWSVGGHSGNTIYF	TGTGCCTGGAGTGTAGGGGGGCACTCTGGAAACACCATATATTTT
few	TRBV7-2	-	TRBJ2-1	CASGSGSDEQFF	TGTGCCAGCGGGAGCGGATCCGATGAGCAGTTCTTC
medium-sized	TRBV5-5	-	TRBJ1-1	CASSLVGPGDTEAFF	TGTGCCAGCAGCTTGGTGGGGCCAGGGGACACTGAAGCTTTCTTT
-	TRBV9	-	TRBJ1-6	CASSVEGTYNSPLHF	TGTGCCAGCAGCGTGGAAGGTACTTATAATTCACCCCTCCACTTT
once	TRBV28	TRBD2	TRBJ2-3	CASSFPLSGGATDTQYF	TGTGCCAGCAGTTTCCCGCTCAGCGGGGGGGCCACAGATACGCAGTATTTT
-	TRBV6-6	-	TRBJ1-4	CASSYDEKLFF	TGTGCCAGCAGTTATGATGAAAAACTGTTTTTT
few	TRBV6-5	-	TRBJ2-2	CASIGSGELFF	TGTGCCAGCATAGGGTCCGGGGAGCTGTTTTTT
-	TRBV6-6	-	TRBJ1-1	CASRGGQSEAFF	TGTGCCAGCAGGGGCGGACAGAGTGAAGCTTTCTTT
-	TRBV28	-	TRBJ2-7	CASSLAGADSYEQYF	TGTGCCAGCAGTTTAGCGGGGGCCGATTCCTACGAGCAGTACTTC
-	TRBV10-3	TRBD1	TRBJ2-1	CAISGGTGGDEQFF	TGTGCCATCAGTGGGGGGACAGGGGGCGATGAGCAGTTCTTC
-	TRBV7-2	TRBD1	TRBJ1-2	CASSLGDREVGYTF	TGTGCCAGCAGCTTAGGAGACAGGGAGGTTGGCTACACCTTC
-	TRBV5-4	-	TRBJ1-1	CASSLATANTEAFF	TGTGCCAGCAGCTTGGCGACAGCGAACACTGAAGCTTTCTTT
-	TRBV5-6	-	TRBJ1-1	CASRSGTLVGTEAFF	TGTGCCAGCAGGTCCGGGACACTCGTGGGCACTGAAGCTTTCTTT
-	TRBV6-5	TRBD1	TRBJ1-1	CASRYTRGPAEAFF	TGTGCCAGCAGGTATACCAGGGGGCCGGCTGAAGCTTTCTTT
-	TRBV6-5	-	TRBJ2-3	CASSYQWGYTDTQYF	TGTGCCAGCAGTTACCAGTGGGGATACACAGATACGCAGTATTTT
-	TRBV11-2	-	TRBJ1-1	CASSYTENTEAFF	TGTGCCAGCAGCTATACAGAGAACACTGAAGCTTTCTTT
-	TRBV2	-	TRBJ1-6	CASTQTYNSPLHF	TGTGCCAGTACACAGACCTATAATTCACCCCTCCACTTT
-	TRBV6-1	TRBD2	TRBJ2-1	CASTELAGGGNEQFF	TGTGCCAGCACCGAACTAGCGGGGGGAGGCAATGAGCAGTTCTTC
-	TRBV11-2	TRBD2	TRBJ2-1	CASSFSGGASEQFF	TGTGCCAGCAGCTTTTCCGGGGGGGCAAGTGAGCAGTTCTTC
-	TRBV25-1	-	TRBJ1-1	CASSKNTEAFF	TGTGCCAGCAGCAAGAACACTGAAGCTTTCTTT
-	TRBV5-1	TRBD1	TRBJ1-1	CASSLEGRGPTEAFF	TGCGCCAGCAGCTTGGAGGGCAGGGGGCCTACTGAAGCTTTCTTT
-	TRBV6-6	-	TRBJ1-1	CASSYGWGSEAFF	TGTGCCAGCAGTTACGGATGGGGTTCTGAAGCTTTCTTT
-	TRBV9	TRBD1	TRBJ1-2	CASSGRQGPNYGYTF	TGTGCCAGCAGCGGAAGACAGGGCCCTAACTATGGCTACACCTTC
few	TRBV9	-	TRBJ2-7	CASSVGGDSSYEQYF	TGTGCCAGCAGCGTAGGAGGGGATTCCTCCTACGAGCAGTACTTC
once	TRBV6-1	-	TRBJ1-3	CASSAPDSGNTIYF	TGTGCCAGCAGTGCACCAGACTCTGGAAACACCATATATTTT
-	TRBV28	TRBD1	TRBJ1-2	CASSLAGTDYGYTF	TGTGCCAGCAGTTTAGCCGGGACAGACTATGGCTACACCTTC